These 23 T cell receptor beta chains were all obtained from the same sample, sequenced in a study of shared clonotypes between healthy human individuals. The assay was immunoSEQ multiplex PCR, and TCRdb's table has in-frame clones only and misses some. Counted here are about 980,000 clones, more than 75% occurring once; the ten biggest clones make up around 1.4%. Input material: memory CD4+ T cells sorted from blood. Subset defined: CD45RA-negative fraction. These receptors were collected from a young man in good health.

For the CDR3, the DNA is TGCGCCAGCAGCCAAGCCCTACTTTCACCGGGACAGGGCCAGCCCCAGCATTTT. It encodes CASSQALLSPGQGQPQHF. The chain recombines TRBV4-3 with TRBJ1-5, with 9 bases that match TRBD1. CDR3 size: 18 residues. V lost 1 base to trimming and J lost 7 bases; unmatched junction nucleotides: 14. Looked up from germline, CDR1 is LGHNA and CDR2 is YSLEER.

This clone was counted a few times. The J gene is TRBJ1-2, the V gene TRBV6-5, with a tentative D call TRBD1 (5 bases). This CDR3 is built from 14 residues. Trimming cost V 5 bases and J 7 bases, with 17 bases left between them. Germline CDR1 and CDR2: MNHEY and SVGAGI. CDR3 in amino acids: CASSRLGGAGGYTF. The CDR3 coding sequence is TGTGCCAGCAGTCGGCTGGGAGGGGCCGGTGGCTACACCTTC.

This clone was observed a handful of times. The gene calls are TRBV7-8 and TRBJ2-5; 7 bases line up with TRBD1. Germline CDR1 reads SGHVS; CDR2 reads FQNEAQ. With 4 bases clipped from V and 3 bases from J, the junction kept 5 bases outside the gene matches. This CDR3 is 14 amino acids long. The CDR3 DNA is TGTGCCAGCAGCTCCACAGGGGCAAAAGAGACCCAGTACTTC. Its protein is CASSSTGAKETQYF.

The genes are TRBV7-8 and TRBJ2-7; TRBD2 might be the D (5 bases). This CDR3 contains 13 residues. Germline V gene lookup returns CDR1 SGHVS and CDR2 FQNEAQ. Trimming cost V 0 bases and J 5 bases, with 8 bases left between them. CDR3 nucleotides: TGTGCCAGCAGCTTAGCCGGGGTAAACGAGCAGTACTTC. This codes for CASSLAGVNEQYF.

This rearrangement joins TRBV28 to TRBJ2-1; 13 bases line up with TRBD2. The CDR3 contains 15 residues. Germline CDR1 and CDR2: MDHEN and SYDVKM. V lost 5 bases, J lost 5 bases, and 3 bases stayed unmatched. The CDR3 region is CASSLGTSGNNEQFF. The CDR3 DNA follows: TGTGCCAGCAGTCTCGGGACTAGCGGGAACAATGAGCAGTTCTTC.

V and J are TRBV4-3 and TRBJ2-7; unclear D gene. The CDR3 runs 15 residues. Trimming removed 0 bases from V and 6 bases from J, with 15 bases in between. Germline lookup yields CDR1 LGHNA and CDR2 YSLEER. This CDR3 reads CASSQDGLRRSEQYF. As DNA, the CDR3 is TGCGCCAGCAGCCAAGATGGGCTCCGGAGATCCGAGCAGTACTTC.

This rearrangement joins TRBV18 to TRBJ2-4; TRBD1 matches at 7 bases. Per the germline V gene, CDR1 is KGHSH and CDR2 is LQKENI. V shed 8 bases, J shed 6 bases, and the junction held 4 bases outside the gene matches. This CDR3 has 12 residues. CDR3: CASRGPGNIQYF. In nucleotides, the CDR3 is TGTGCCAGCAGGGGGCCGGGAAACATTCAGTACTTC.

About this clone itself: Additional DNA sequences in this sample encode the identical CDR3. V is TRBV6-5 and J is TRBJ2-6; possibly TRBD1 for D (6 bases). Trimming removed 2 bases at V and 0 bases at J, with 8 bases between. This CDR3 region has 16 residues. Per germline, CDR1 MNHEY and CDR2 SVGAGI. The CDR3 reads CASSYPTGSGANVLTF. DNA for the CDR3: TGTGCCAGCAGTTACCCGACAGGCTCTGGGGCCAACGTCCTGACTTTC.

This clone occurred a few times. V gene TRBV4-1 combines with J gene TRBJ1-6; D not resolved. The CDR3 extends over 16 amino acids. Deletions cut 2 bases from V and 12 bases from J, with 20 bases between. Germline values: CDR1 MGHRA, CDR2 YSYEKL. CDR3 sequence (DNA): TGCGCCAGCAGCCAAAGTCCAAGGGCAGATACCTTACCCCTCCACTTT. This translates into CASSQSPRADTLPLHF.

The CDR3 loop is CASSISTGGETQYF. CDR3 nucleotides: TGTGCCAGTAGTATCTCTACAGGGGGAGAGACCCAGTACTTC. This chain connects TRBV19 to TRBJ2-5; 8 nucleotides align to TRBD1. CDR3 length equals 14 residues. Germline assignment: CDR1 LNHDA and CDR2 SQIVND (reference sequence). V gave up 3 bases and J gave up 4 bases; unmatched junction bases: 4. Using reference TRBV19 and TRBJ2-5 for the parts outside the CDR3, the full variable domain is DGGITQSPKYLFRKEGQNVTLSCEQNLNHDAMYWYRQDPGQGLRLIYYSQIVNDFQKGDIAEGYSVSREKKESFPLTVTSAQKNPTAFYLCASSISTGGETQYFGPGTRLLVL.

The J gene is TRBJ2-2, the V gene TRBV5-4; TRBD2 aligns across 7 bases. Germline V gene data show CDR1 as SGHNT and CDR2 as YYREEE (reference sequence). This CDR3 has 15 residues. With 9 bases clipped from V and 7 bases from J, the junction kept 15 bases outside the gene matches. CDR3 sequence reads: CATAPQGLDIGELFF. DNA for the CDR3: TGTGCCACTGCGCCCCAAGGACTAGACATCGGGGAGCTGTTTTTT.

This rearrangement joins TRBV2 to TRBJ1-2; D is undetermined. The CDR3 contains 12 residues. The ends were cut back, 4 bases at V and 2 bases at J, with 5 bases in the middle. The germline gives CDR1 SNHLY, CDR2 FYNNEI. DNA of the CDR3: TGTGCCAGCAGTGGAGGAAACTATGGCTACACCTTC. This gives the protein CASSGGNYGYTF.

This clone was recorded at least ten times. The V and J genes are TRBV19 and TRBJ2-7; either TRBD1 or TRBD2 may fit D (6 bases each). Germline V gene data show CDR1 as LNHDA and CDR2 as SQIVND (reference sequence). V lost 6 bases to trimming and J lost 0 bases, with 15 bases between them. The CDR3 totals 15 residues. The CDR3 loop reads CASRPGGGRSYEQYF. CDR3 DNA sequence: TGTGCCAGTAGGCCCGGGGGCGGCCGCTCCTACGAGCAGTACTTC. The entire variable domain, with the rest obtained from reference TRBV19 and TRBJ2-7, is as follows: DGGITQSPKYLFRKEGQNVTLSCEQNLNHDAMYWYRQDPGQGLRLIYYSQIVNDFQKGDIAEGYSVSREKKESFPLTVTSAQKNPTAFYLCASRPGGGRSYEQYFGPGTRLTVT.

The DNA of the CDR3 is TGTGCCATCAGTGACGGCCAGGGAAACACCATATATTTT. As protein: CAISDGQGNTIYF. The chain joins TRBV10-3 to TRBJ1-3, with D uncertain. The CDR3 loop spans 13 amino acids. CDR1 and CDR2 (germline): ENHRY, SYGVKD. The germline V and J ends were trimmed by 3 bases and 4 bases, with 7 bases remaining between them.

Written as DNA, the CDR3 is TGTGCCAGCTCTCCTACGGGTGGGAGATCGAACACTGAAGCTTTCTTT. Protein: CASSPTGGRSNTEAFF. The chain employs TRBV18 and TRBJ1-1; D gene uncertain. The V gene's germline CDR1 is KGHSH and CDR2 LQKENI. The V end lost 6 bases, the J end lost 1 base, and 18 bases lay between the germline ends. This CDR3 comprises 16 residues.

This CDR3 reads CASRSERGGRDNIQYF. The CDR3 region has the DNA TGTGCCAGCAGGAGTGAGCGGGGGGGCCGAGATAACATTCAGTACTTC. V gene TRBV6-6 combines with J gene TRBJ2-4; 10 nucleotides line up with TRBD2. The germline CDR1 and CDR2 sequences are MNHNY and SVGAGI (reference sequence). The V gene end was trimmed by 6 bases and the J gene end by 7 bases; junction bases not matched to a gene: 12. The CDR3 contains 16 residues.

The J gene is TRBJ1-1, the V gene TRBV10-3; no firm D call. V was cut by 5 bases and J by 6 bases, with 7 bases left in between. The CDR3 consists of 11 residues. Germline lookup yields CDR1 ENHRY and CDR2 SYGVKD. The CDR3 nucleotides are TGTGCCATCAGTAGAGGAGCTGAAGCTTTCTTT. Protein product: CAISRGAEAFF.

The table lists this clone with a count of one. The chain carries TRBV5-4 and TRBJ2-2; 10 nucleotides match TRBD2. Germline trimming cut 4 bases from V and 4 bases from J; bases unmatched to any gene: 1. This CDR3 is built from 14 residues. CDR1 is SGHNT and CDR2 is YYREEE in the germline V gene (reference sequence). The CDR3 nucleotides read TGTGCCAGCAGCCCTAGCGGGGGCACCGGGGAGCTGTTTTTT. Its protein product is CASSPSGGTGELFF.

The V and J genes are TRBV18 and TRBJ1-5; D ambiguous. The ends were cut back, 6 bases at V and 5 bases at J, with 20 bases in the middle. The CDR3 has 16 residues. Germline V lookup: CDR1 KGHSH, CDR2 LQKENI. The CDR3 spells CASSSRSPAEHQPQHF. As DNA, the CDR3 is TGTGCCAGCTCGTCACGTTCTCCGGCGGAGCATCAGCCCCAGCATTTT.

This clone was observed a handful of times. The chain couples TRBV5-1 to TRBJ1-1, with D unresolved. There are 13 residues in the CDR3. Germline assignment: CDR1 SGHRS and CDR2 YFSETQ. Trimming pared 2 bases from V and 1 base from J, leaving 6 bases between. CDR3 bases: TGCGCCAGCAGCTTTAATCAGAACACTGAAGCTTTCTTT. The encoded protein is CASSFNQNTEAFF. Complete variable domain (other parts from reference TRBV5-1 and TRBJ1-1): KAGVTQTPRYLIKTRGQQVTLSCSPISGHRSVSWYQQTPGQGLQFLFEYFSETQRNKGNFPGRFSGRQFSNSRSEMNVSTLELGDSALYLCASSFNQNTEAFFGQGTRLTVV.

The chain uses TRBV4-1 and TRBJ2-3; 9 bases are a match to TRBD2. The length of the CDR3 is 14 residues. With 7 bases clipped from V and 5 bases from J, the junction kept 7 bases outside the gene matches. Germline V gives CDR1 MGHRA, CDR2 YSYEKL. CDR3 protein: CASKRTSAEDTQYF. For the CDR3, the DNA is TGCGCCAGCAAGAGGACTAGCGCGGAAGATACGCAGTATTTT.

This clone was recorded many times. The genes are TRBV4-3 and TRBJ2-7, with TRBD2 matching over 8 bases. The CDR3 spans 16 residues. Germline V lookup: CDR1 LGHNA, CDR2 YSLEER. V trimming: 1 base; J trimming: 4 bases; junction bases outside the gene matches: 9. CDR3 in amino acids: CASSQVGTSGGYEQYF. CDR3 coding DNA: TGCGCCAGCAGCCAAGTAGGTACTAGCGGCGGTTACGAGCAGTACTTC.

V usage is TRBV28 and J usage is TRBJ1-1; D call uncertain. The length of the CDR3 is 16 residues. The germline V gene has CDR1 MDHEN and CDR2 SYDVKM. V gave up 7 bases and J gave up 4 bases, with 22 bases separating them. This CDR3 is CASKEDPPSVGTEAFF. The DNA of the CDR3 is TGTGCCAGCAAAGAGGACCCGCCTTCGGTTGGCACTGAAGCTTTCTTT.